This T cell receptor beta chain emerged from a study of cytomegalovirus exposure and HLA in healthy donors. V gave up 3 bases and J gave up 1 base; unmatched junction bases: 5. CDR1 and CDR2 from the germline V gene are MNHEY and SMNVEV (reference sequence). The CDR3 has 16 residues. The data were produced by immunoSEQ multiplex PCR, yet TCRdb's version contains in-frame clones alone and is incomplete. The sample has under 300,000 clones; nearly 90% are singletons. Sequenced: PBMCs. This sequence was found in a woman aged 18 to 35 in good health and CMV-seronegative. The chain carries TRBV27 and TRBJ2-3, with TRBD2 identical over 9 bases. As DNA, the CDR3 is TGTGCCAGCAGTTTCACGGCGGGGGGGGGCACAGATACGCAGTATTTT. Protein sequence: CASSFTAGGGTDTQYF.